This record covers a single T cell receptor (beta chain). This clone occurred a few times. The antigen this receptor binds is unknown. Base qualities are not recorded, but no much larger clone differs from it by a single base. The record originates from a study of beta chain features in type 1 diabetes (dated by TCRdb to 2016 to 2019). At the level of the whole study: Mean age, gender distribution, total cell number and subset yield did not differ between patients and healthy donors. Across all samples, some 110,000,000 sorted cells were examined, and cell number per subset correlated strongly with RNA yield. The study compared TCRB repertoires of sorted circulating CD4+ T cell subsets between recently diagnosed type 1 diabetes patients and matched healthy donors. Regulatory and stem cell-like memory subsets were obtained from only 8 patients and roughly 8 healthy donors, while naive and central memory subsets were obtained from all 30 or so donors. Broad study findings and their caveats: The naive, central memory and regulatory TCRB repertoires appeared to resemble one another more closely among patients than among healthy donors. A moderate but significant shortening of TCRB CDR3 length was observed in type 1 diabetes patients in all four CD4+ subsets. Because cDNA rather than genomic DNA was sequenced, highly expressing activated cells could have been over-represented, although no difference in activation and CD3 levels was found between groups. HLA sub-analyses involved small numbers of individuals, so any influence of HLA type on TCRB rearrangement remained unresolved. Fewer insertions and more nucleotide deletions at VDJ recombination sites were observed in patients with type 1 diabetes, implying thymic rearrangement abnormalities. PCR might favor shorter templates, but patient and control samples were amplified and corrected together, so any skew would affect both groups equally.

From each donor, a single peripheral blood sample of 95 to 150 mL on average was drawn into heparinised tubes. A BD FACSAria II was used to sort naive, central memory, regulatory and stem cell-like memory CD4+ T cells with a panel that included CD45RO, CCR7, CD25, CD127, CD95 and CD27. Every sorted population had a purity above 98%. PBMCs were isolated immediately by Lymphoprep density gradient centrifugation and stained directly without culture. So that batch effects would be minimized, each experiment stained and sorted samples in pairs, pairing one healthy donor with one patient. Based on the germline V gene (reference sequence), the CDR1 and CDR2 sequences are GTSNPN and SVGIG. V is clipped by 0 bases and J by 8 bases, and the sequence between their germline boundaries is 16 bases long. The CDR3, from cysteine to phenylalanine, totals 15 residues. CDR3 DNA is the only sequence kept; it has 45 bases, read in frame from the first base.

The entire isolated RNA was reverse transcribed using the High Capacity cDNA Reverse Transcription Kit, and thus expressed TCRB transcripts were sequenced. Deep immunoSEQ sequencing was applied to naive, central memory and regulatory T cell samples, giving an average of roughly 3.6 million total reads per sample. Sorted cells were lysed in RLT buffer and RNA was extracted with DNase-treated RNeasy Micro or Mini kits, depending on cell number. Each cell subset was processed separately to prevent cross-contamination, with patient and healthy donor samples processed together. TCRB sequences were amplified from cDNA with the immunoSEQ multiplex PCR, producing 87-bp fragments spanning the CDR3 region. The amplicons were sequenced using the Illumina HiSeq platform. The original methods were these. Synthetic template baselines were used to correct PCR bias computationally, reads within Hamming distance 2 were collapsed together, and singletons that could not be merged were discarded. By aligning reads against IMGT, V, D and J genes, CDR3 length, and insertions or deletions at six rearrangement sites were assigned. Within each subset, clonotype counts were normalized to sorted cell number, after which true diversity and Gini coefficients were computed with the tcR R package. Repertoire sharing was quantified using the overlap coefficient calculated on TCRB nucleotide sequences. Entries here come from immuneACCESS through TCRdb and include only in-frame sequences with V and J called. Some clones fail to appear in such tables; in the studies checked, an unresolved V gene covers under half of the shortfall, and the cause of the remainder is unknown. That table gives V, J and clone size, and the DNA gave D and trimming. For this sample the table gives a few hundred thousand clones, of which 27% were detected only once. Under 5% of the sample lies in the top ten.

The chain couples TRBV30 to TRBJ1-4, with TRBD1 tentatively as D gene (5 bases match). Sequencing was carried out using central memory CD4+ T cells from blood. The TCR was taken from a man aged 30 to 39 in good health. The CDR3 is CAWSVRAGAEEKLFF. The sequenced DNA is TGTGCCTGGAGTGTACGGGCCGGGGCGGAGGAAAAACTGTTTTTT.